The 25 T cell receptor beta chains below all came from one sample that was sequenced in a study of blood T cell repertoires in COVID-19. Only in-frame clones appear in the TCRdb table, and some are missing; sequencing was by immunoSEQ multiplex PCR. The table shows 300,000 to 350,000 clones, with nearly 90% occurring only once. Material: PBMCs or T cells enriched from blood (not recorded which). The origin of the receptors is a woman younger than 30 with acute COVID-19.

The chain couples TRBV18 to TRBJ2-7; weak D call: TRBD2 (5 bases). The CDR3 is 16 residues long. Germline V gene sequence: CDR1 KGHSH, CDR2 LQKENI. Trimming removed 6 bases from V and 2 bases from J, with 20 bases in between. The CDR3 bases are TGTGCCAGCTCGCCCTTGGGGTACAGCGGAGCCTACGAGCAGTACTTC. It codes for CASSPLGYSGAYEQYF.

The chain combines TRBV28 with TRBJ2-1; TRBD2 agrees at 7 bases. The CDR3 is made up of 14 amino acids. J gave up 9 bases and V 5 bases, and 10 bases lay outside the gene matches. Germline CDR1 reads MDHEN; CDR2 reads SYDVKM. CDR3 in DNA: TGTGCCAGCAGTCGTCGGACTAGTATCAGTGAGCAGTTCTTC. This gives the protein CASSRRTSISEQFF.

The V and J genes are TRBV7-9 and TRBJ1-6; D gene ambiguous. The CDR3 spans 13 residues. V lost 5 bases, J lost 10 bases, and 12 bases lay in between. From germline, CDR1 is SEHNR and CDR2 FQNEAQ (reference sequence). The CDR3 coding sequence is TGTGCCAGCAGCCGGGAGCTCGTATCACCCCTCCACTTT. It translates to CASSRELVSPLHF.

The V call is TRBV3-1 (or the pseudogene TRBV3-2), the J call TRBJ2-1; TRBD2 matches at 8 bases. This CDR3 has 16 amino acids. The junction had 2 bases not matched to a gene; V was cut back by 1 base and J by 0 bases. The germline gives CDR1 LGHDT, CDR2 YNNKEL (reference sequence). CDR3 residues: CASSQALAVSYNEQFF. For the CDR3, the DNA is TGTGCCAGCAGCCAAGCACTAGCGGTCTCCTACAATGAGCAGTTCTTC.

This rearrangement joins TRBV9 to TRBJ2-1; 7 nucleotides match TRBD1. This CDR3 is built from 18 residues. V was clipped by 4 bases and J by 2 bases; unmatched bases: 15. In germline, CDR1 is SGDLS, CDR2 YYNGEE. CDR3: CASSPPRTPGQTYNEQFF. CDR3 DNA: TGTGCCAGCAGCCCCCCACGGACTCCGGGACAGACCTACAATGAGCAGTTCTTC.

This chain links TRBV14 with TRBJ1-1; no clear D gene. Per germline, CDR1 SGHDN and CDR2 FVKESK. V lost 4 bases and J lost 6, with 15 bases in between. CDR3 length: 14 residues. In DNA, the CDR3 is TGTGCCAGCAGCCGGGTTCTGGTGGGCTCTGAAGCTTTCTTT. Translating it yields CASSRVLVGSEAFF.

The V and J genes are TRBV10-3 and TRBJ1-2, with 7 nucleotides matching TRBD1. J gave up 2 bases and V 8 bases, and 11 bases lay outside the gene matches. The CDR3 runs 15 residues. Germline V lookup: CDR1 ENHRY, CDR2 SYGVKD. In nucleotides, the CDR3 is TGTGCCATCGCGGCACAGGGGCCCAACAACTATGGCTACACCTTC. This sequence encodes CAIAAQGPNNYGYTF.

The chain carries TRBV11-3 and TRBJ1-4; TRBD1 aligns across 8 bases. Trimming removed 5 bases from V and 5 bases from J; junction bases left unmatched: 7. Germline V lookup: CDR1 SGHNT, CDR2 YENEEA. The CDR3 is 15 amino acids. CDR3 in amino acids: CASSLGQGSNEKLFF. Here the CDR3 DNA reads TGTGCCAGCAGCCTCGGACAGGGCTCAAATGAAAAACTGTTTTTT. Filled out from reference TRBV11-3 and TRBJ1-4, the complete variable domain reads EAGVVQSPRYKIIEKKQPVAFWCNPISGHNTLYWYLQNLGQGPELLIRYENEEAVDDSQLPKDRFSAERLKGVDSTLKIQPAELGDSAVYLCASSLGQGSNEKLFFGSGTQLSVL.

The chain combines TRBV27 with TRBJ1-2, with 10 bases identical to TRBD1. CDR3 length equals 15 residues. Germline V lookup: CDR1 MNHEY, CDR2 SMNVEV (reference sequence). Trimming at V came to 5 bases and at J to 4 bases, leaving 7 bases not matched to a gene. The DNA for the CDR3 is TGTGCCAGCAGTCCGACAGGGGGCACGATCTATGGCTACACCTTC. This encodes CASSPTGGTIYGYTF.

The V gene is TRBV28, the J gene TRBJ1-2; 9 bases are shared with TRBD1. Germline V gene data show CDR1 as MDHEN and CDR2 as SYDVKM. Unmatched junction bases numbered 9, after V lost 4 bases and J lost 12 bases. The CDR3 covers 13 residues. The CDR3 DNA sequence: TGTGCCAGCAGTTGGTATACAGGGGGCGTCGACACCTTC. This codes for CASSWYTGGVDTF.

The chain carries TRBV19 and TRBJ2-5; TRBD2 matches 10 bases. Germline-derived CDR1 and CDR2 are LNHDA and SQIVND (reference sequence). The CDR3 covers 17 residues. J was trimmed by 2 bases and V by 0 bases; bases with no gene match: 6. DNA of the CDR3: TGTGCCAGTAGTATAGATCTATATAGCGGGAGGCAAGAGACCCAGTACTTC. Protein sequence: CASSIDLYSGRQETQYF.

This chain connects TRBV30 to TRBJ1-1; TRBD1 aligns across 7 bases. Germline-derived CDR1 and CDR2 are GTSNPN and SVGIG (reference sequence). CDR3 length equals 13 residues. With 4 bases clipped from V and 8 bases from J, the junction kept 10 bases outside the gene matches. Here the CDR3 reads CAWTPGGRGEAFF. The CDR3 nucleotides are TGTGCCTGGACCCCCGGGGGCAGGGGGGAAGCTTTCTTT.

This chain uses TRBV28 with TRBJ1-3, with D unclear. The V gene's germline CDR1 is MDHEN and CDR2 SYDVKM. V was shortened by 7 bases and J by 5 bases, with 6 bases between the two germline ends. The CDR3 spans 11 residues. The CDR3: CASTIRNTIYF. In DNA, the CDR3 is TGTGCCAGCACAATCAGAAACACCATATATTTT.

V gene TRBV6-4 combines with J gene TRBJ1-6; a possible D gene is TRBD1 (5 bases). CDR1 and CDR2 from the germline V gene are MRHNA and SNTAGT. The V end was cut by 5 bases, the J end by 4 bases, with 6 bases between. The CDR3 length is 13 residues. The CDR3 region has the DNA TGTGCCAGCAGTCGACAGTATAATTCACCCCTCCACTTT. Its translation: CASSRQYNSPLHF.

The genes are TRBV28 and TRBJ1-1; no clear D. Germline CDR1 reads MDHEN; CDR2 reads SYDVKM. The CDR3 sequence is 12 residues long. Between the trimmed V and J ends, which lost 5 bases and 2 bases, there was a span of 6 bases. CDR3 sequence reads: CASSLYNTEAFF. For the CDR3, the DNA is TGTGCCAGCAGTCTCTATAACACTGAAGCTTTCTTT.

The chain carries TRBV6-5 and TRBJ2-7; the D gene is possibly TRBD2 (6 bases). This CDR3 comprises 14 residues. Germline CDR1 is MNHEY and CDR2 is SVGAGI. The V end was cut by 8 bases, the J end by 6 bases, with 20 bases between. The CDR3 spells CASSRLVVQPEQYF. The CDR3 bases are TGTGCCAGCTCCAGACTAGTAGTTCAGCCCGAGCAGTACTTC.

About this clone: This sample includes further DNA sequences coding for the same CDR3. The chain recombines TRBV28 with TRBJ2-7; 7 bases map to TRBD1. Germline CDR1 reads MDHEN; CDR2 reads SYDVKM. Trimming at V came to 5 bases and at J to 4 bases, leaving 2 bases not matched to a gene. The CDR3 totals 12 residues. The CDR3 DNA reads TGTGCCAGCAGTCTGACAGGGTACGAGCAGTACTTC. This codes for CASSLTGYEQYF.

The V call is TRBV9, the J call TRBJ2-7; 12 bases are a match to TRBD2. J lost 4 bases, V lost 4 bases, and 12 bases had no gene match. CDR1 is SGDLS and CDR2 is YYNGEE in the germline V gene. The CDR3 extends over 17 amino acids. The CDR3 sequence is CASSPRLAGEIKYEQYF. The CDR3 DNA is TGTGCCAGCAGCCCGCGACTAGCGGGAGAAATTAAGTACGAGCAGTACTTC.

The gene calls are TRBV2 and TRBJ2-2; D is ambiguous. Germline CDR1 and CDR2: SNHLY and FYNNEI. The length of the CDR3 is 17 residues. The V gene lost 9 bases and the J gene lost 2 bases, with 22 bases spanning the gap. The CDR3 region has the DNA TGTGCCAGGGCCCGCGGCACCTCCTTTTTAAACACCGGGGAGCTGTTTTTT. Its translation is CARARGTSFLNTGELFF.

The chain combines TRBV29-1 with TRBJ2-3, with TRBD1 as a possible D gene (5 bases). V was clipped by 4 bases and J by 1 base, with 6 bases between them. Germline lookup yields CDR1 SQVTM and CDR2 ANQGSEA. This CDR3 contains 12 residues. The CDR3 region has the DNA TGCAGCGTTGGACAGCGCACAGATACGCAGTATTTT. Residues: CSVGQRTDTQYF.

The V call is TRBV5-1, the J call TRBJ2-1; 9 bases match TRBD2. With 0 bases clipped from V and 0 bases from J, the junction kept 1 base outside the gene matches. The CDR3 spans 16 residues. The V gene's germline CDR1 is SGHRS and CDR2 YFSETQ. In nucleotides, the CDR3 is TGCGCCAGCAGCTTGGATAGCGGGAGCTCCTACAATGAGCAGTTCTTC. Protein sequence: CASSLDSGSSYNEQFF.

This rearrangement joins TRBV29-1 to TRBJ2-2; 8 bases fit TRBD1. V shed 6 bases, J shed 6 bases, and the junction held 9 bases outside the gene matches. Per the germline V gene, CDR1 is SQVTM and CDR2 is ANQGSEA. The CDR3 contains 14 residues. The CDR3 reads CSVAQGDWAGELFF. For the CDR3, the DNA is TGCAGCGTCGCACAGGGGGACTGGGCCGGGGAGCTGTTTTTT.

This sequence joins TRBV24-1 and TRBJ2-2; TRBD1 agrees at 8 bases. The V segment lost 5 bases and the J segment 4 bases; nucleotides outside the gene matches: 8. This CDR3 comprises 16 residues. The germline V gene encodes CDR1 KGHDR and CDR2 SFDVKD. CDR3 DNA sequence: TGTGCCACCAGTGGAATACAGGGGGAGGCCACCGGGGAGCTGTTTTTT. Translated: CATSGIQGEATGELFF.

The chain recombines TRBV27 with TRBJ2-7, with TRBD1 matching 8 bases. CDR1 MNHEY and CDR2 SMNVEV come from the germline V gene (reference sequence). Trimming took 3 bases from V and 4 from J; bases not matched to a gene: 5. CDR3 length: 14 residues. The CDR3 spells CASSFQGAVYEQYF. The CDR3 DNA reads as TGTGCCAGCAGTTTCCAGGGGGCGGTTTACGAGCAGTACTTC.

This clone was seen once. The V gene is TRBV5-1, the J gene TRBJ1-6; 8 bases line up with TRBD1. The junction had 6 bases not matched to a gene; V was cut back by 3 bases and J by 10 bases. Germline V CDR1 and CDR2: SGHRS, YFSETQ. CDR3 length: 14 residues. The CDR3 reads CASSSGGVKSPLHF. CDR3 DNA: TGCGCCAGCAGCTCAGGGGGCGTGAAATCACCCCTCCACTTT.